The clone carrying this T cell receptor (beta chain) was counted between two and nine times. The junction departs from germline at one end; a sequencing error may be responsible. Before thyroid surgery, none of the patients had received any treatment. The sample belongs to a study of metastatic and nonmetastatic thyroid tumors. The authors' processing: What underpinned the distant-metastasis classifier for papillary thyroid cancer was the set of CDR3 differences across clinicopathological groups. TCRdb re-clonotyped the PCR reads via MiXCR. TCRdb's processing, not the authors' own work, is the source of the V and J calls. The repertoire holds fewer than 8,000 clones, with roughly a fifth as singletons. The receptor was derived from a female donor with papillary thyroid cancer or a benign thyroid nodule (not recorded which). Some clones in this sample may be carry-over from other donors' samples. Sequencing was performed on adjacent normal tissue.

The CDR3 DNA reads TGCGCCATCAGTGTGCAGACGTTCAATGAGCAGTTCTTC. This gives the protein CAISVQTFNEQFF. The chain uses TRBV10-2 and TRBJ2-1; D call uncertain. The CDR3 length is 13 residues. The germline gives CDR1 WSHSY, CDR2 SAAADI.